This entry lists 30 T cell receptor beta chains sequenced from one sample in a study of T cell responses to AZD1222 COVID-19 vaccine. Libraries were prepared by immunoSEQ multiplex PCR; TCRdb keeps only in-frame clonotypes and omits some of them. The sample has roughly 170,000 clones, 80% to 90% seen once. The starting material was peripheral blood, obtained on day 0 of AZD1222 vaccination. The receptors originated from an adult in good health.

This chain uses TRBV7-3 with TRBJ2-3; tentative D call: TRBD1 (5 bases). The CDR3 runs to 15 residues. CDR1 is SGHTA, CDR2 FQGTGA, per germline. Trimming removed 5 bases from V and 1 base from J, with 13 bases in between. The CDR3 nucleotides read TGTGCCAGCAGCCTTAACTCACAGGGCACAGATACGCAGTATTTT. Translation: CASSLNSQGTDTQYF. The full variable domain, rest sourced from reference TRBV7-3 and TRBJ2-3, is GAGVSQTPSNKVTEKGKYVELRCDPISGHTALYWYRQSLGQGPEFLIYFQGTGAADDSGLPNDRFFAVRPEGSVSTLKIQRTERGDSAVYLCASSLNSQGTDTQYFGPGTRLTVL.

The CDR3, as DNA: TGCGCCAGCAGCTTGGGGCAGGGGCTGATAGAAGCTTTCTTT. Encoded protein: CASSLGQGLIEAFF. The chain has TRBV5-1 and TRBJ1-1; D perhaps matches TRBD1 (6 bases). With 0 bases removed from V and 8 bases from J, the gap between germline ends came to 14 bases. Germline V CDR1 and CDR2: SGHRS, YFSETQ. This CDR3 comprises 14 residues.

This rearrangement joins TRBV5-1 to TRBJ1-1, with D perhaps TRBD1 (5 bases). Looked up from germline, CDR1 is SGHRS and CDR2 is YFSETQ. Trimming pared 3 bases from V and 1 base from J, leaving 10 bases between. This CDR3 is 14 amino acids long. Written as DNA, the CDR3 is TGCGCCAGCAGCTCCAGGGTTGGGAACACTGAAGCTTTCTTT. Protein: CASSSRVGNTEAFF.

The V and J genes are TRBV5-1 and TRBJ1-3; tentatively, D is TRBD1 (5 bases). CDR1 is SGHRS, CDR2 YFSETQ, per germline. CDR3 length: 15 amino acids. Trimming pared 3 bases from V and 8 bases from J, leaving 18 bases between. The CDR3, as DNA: TGCGCCAGCAGCTCTTACGGGACGCTGGGGGACACCATATATTTT. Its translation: CASSSYGTLGDTIYF. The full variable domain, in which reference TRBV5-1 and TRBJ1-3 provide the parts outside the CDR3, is KAGVTQTPRYLIKTRGQQVTLSCSPISGHRSVSWYQQTPGQGLQFLFEYFSETQRNKGNFPGRFSGRQFSNSRSEMNVSTLELGDSALYLCASSSYGTLGDTIYFGEGSWLTVV.

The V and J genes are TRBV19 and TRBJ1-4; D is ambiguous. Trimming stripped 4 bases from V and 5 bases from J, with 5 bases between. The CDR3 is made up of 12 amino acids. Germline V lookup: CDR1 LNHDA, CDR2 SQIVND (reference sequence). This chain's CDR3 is CASSTLNEKLFF. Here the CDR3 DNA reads TGTGCCAGTAGTACCCTAAATGAAAAACTGTTTTTT.

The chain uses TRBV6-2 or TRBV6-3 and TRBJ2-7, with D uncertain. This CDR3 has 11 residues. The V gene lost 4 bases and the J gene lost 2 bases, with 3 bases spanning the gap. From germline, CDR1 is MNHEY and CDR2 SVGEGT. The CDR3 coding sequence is TGTGCCAGCAGTTCCACCTACGAGCAGTACTTC. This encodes CASSSTYEQYF.

Here the CDR3 reads CSVWTGGFDEAFF. CDR3 nucleotides: TGCAGCGTTTGGACAGGGGGGTTTGATGAAGCTTTCTTT. The chain links TRBV29-1 to TRBJ1-1, with 10 bases that match TRBD1. V lost 5 bases, J lost 7 bases, and 7 bases stayed unmatched. The CDR3 is 13 amino acids. Germline values: CDR1 SQVTM, CDR2 ANQGSEA.

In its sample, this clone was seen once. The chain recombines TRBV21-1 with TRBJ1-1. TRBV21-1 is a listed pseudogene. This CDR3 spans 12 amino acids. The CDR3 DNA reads TGTGCCAGCAGCAATTACCTCTATGAAGCTTTCTTT. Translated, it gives CASSNYLYEAFF.

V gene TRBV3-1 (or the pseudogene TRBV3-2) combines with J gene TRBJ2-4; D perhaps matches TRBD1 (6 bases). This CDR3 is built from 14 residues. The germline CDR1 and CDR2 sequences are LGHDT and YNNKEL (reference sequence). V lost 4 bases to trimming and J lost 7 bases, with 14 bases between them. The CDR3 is CASSPAGDGNIQYF. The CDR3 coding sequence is TGTGCCAGCAGCCCGGCAGGGGATGGGAACATTCAGTACTTC.

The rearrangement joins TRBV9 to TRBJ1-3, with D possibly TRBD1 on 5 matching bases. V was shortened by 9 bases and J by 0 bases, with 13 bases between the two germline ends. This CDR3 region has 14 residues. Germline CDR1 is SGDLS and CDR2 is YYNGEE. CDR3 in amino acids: CATSGGLSGNTIYF. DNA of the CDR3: TGTGCCACTAGCGGGGGACTCTCTGGAAACACCATATATTTT.

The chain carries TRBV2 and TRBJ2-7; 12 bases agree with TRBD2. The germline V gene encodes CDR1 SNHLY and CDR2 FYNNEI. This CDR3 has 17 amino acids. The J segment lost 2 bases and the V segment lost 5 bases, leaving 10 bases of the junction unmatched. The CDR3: CASSPSPSSGGAYEQYF. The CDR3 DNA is TGTGCCAGCAGTCCATCCCCTTCTAGCGGGGGGGCCTACGAGCAGTACTTC.

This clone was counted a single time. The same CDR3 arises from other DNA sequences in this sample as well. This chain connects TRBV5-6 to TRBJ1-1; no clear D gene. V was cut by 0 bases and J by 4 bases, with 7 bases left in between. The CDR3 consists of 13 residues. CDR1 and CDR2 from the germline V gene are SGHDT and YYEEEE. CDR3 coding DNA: TGTGCCAGCAGCTTGGGGGGAGGCACTGAAGCTTTCTTT. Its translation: CASSLGGGTEAFF. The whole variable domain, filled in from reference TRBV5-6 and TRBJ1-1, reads DAGVTQSPTHLIKTRGQQVTLRCSPKSGHDTVSWYQQALGQGPQFIFQYYEEEERQRGNFPDRFSGHQFPNYSSELNVNALLLGDSALYLCASSLGGGTEAFFGQGTRLTVV.

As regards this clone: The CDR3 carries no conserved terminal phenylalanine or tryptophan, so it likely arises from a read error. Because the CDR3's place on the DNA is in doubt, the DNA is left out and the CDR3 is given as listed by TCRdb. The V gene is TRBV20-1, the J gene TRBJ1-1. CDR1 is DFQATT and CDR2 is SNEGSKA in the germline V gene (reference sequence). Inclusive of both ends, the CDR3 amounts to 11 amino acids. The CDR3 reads CSARAGRGGLY.

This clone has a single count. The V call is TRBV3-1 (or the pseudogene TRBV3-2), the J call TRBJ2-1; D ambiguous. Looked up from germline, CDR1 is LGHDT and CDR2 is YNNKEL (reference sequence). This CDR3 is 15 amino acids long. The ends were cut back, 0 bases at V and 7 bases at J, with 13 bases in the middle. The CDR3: CASSQDLDSLNEQFF. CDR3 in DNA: TGTGCCAGCAGCCAAGATCTAGATAGCTTGAATGAGCAGTTCTTC.

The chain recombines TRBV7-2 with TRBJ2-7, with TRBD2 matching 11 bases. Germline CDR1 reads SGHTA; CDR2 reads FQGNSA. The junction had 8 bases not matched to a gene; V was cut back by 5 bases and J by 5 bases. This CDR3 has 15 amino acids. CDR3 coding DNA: TGTGCCAGCAGCCTCGCGGGGACTAGCGGTCACGAGCAGTACTTC. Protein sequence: CASSLAGTSGHEQYF. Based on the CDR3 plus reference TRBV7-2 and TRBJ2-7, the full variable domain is GAGVSQSPSNKVTEKGKDVELRCDPISGHTALYWYRQSLGQGLEFLIYFQGNSAPDKSGLPSDRFSAERTGGSVSTLTIQRTQQEDSAVYLCASSLAGTSGHEQYFGPGTRLTVT.

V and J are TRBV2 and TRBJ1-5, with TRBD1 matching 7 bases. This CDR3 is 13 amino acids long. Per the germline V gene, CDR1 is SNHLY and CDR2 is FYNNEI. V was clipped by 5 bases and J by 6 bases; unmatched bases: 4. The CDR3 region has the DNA TGTGCCAGCAGTTTGACAGGGACTCAGCCCCAGCATTTT. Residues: CASSLTGTQPQHF.

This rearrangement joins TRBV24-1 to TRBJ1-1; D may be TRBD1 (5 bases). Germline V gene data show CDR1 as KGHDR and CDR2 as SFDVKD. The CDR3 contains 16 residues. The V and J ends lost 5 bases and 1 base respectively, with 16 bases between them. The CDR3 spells CATSVVNPGPNTEAFF. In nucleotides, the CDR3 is TGTGCCACCAGTGTCGTGAACCCGGGACCGAACACTGAAGCTTTCTTT.

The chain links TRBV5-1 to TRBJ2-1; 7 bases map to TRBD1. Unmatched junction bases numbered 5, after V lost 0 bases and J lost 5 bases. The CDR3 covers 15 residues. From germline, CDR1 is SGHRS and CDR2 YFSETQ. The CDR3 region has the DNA TGCGCCAGCAGCTTGGAGGGGGCCCTAAACAATGAGCAGTTCTTC. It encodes CASSLEGALNNEQFF.

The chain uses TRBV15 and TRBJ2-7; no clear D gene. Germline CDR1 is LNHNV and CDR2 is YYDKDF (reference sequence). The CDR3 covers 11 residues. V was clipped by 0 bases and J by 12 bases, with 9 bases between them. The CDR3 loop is CATSRDRVWYF. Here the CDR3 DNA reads TGTGCCACCAGCAGAGATCGGGTGTGGTACTTC.

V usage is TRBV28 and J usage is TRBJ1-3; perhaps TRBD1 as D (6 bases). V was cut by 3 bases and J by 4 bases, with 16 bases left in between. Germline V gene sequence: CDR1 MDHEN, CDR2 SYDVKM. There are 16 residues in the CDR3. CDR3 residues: CASSFRGGRRGNTIYF. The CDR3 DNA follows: TGTGCCAGCAGTTTCCGCGGGGGGCGTCGGGGAAACACCATATATTTT.

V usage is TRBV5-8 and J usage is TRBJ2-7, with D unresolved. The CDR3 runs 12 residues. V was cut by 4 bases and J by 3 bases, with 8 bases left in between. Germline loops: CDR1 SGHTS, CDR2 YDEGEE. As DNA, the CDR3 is TGTGCCAGCAGCGTCATCGGCTACGAGCAGTACTTC. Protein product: CASSVIGYEQYF.

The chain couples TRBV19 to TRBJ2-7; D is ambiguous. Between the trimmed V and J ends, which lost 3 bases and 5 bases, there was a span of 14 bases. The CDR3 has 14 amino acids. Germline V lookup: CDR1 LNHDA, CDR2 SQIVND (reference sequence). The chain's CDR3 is CASSMTISGHEQYF. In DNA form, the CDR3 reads TGTGCCAGTAGTATGACCATCTCGGGCCACGAGCAGTACTTC.

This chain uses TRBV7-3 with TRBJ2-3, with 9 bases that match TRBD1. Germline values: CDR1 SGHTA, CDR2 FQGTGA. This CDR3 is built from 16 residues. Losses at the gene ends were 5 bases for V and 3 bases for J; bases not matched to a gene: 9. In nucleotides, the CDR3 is TGTGCCAGCAGCATAGCACAGGGGGCGGGAACAGATACGCAGTATTTT. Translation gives CASSIAQGAGTDTQYF.

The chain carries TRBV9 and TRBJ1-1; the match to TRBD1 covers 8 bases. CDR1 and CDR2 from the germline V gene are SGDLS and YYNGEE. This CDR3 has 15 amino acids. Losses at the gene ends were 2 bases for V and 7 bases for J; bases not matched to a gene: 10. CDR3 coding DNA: TGTGCCAGCAGCGTGTCCCCCGGGACAGGAATTGAAGCTTTCTTT. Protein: CASSVSPGTGIEAFF.

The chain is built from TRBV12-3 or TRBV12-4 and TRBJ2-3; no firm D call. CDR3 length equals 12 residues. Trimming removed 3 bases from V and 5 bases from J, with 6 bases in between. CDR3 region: CASSFPGDTQYF. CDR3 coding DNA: TGTGCCAGCAGTTTTCCTGGAGATACGCAGTATTTT.

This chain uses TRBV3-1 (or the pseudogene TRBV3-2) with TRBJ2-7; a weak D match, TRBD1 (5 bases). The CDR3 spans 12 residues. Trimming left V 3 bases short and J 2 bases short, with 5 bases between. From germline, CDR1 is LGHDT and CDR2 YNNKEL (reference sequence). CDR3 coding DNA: TGTGCCAGCAGCCAGGACACCTACGAGCAGTACTTC. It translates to CASSQDTYEQYF.

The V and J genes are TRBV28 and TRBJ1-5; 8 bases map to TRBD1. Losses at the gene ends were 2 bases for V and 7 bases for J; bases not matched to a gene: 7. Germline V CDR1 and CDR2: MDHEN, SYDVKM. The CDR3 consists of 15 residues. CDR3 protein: CASSLTDRVGQPQHF. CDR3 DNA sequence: TGTGCCAGCAGTTTAACGGACAGGGTTGGCCAGCCCCAGCATTTT.

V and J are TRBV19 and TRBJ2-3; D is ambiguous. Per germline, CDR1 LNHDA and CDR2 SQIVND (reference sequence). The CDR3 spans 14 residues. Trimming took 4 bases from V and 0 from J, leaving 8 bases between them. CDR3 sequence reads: CASSKGWSTDTQYF. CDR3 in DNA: TGTGCCAGTAGTAAAGGTTGGAGCACAGATACGCAGTATTTT.

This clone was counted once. CDR3 bases: TGTGCCAGCAGCCGAGGGCTCGCGACTAATGAAAAACTGTTTTTT. Its protein product is CASSRGLATNEKLFF. The genes are TRBV5-5 and TRBJ1-4; D is unresolved. Deletions cut 4 bases from V and 2 bases from J, with 12 bases between. This CDR3 has 15 amino acids. Germline loops: CDR1 SGHKS, CDR2 YYEKEE (reference sequence).

The CDR3, as DNA: TGTGCCAGCAGTTCGCACGGGGGGTTGGGGGACCGCAATCAGCCCCAGCATTTT. Amino acids: CASSSHGGLGDRNQPQHF. The J gene is TRBJ1-5, the V gene TRBV6-2 or TRBV6-3, with D tentatively TRBD1 (5 bases). Germline V lookup: CDR1 MNHEY, CDR2 SVGEGT. V was shortened by 4 bases and J by 2 bases, with 21 bases between the two germline ends. The CDR3 length is 18 residues.